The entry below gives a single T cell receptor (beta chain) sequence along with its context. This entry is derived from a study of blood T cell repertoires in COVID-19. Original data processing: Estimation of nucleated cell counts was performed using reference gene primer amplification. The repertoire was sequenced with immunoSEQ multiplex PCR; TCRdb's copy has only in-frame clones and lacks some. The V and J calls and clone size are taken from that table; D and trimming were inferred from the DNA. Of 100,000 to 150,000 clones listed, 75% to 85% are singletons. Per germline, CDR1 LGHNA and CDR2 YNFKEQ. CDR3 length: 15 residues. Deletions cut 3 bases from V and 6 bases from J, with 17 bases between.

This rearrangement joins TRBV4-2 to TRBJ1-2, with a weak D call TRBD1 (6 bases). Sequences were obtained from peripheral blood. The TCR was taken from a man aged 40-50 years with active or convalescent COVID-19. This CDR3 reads CASSQVTQGTHGYTF. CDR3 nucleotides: TGTGCCAGCAGCCAGGTGACGCAGGGGACCCATGGCTACACCTTC.